This is a list of T cell receptor beta chains from one sample in a study of blood T cell repertoires in COVID-19. Profiling relied on immunoSEQ multiplex PCR, and the TCRdb table lists in-frame clones only, not all of them. Of about 82,000 clones listed, roughly 80% were seen once; the top ten hold around 13%. Material: peripheral blood. The receptors come from a middle-aged woman with active or convalescent COVID-19. Each CDR3 is given with its conserved first and last residue. The size field is filled for only some rows; it gives once, few, many or a size class.

v_gene	abundance	j_gene	CDR3aa
TRBV18	once	TRBJ2-1	CASSPPYGSSYNEQFF
TRBV7-2	.	TRBJ1-2	CASSLTATGGYGYTF
TRBV10-3	.	TRBJ2-7	CAISEQGLNEQYF
TRBV15	.	TRBJ1-4	CATSRVGNQGKLFF
TRBV7-9	.	TRBJ2-7	CASSLVGTDEQYF
TRBV6-2/TRBV6-3	.	TRBJ2-1	CASSYSVGTSGDNEQFF
TRBV6-5	.	TRBJ2-5	CASSPGLAGEETQYF
TRBV7-9	.	TRBJ2-7	CASSLGGIYEQYF
TRBV7-2	.	TRBJ1-2	CASSFGGGSYGYTF
TRBV9	.	TRBJ1-3	CASSLSSGNTIYF
TRBV6-5	.	TRBJ1-6	CASSQGRENSPLHF
TRBV7-9	.	TRBJ2-3	CASSSGLAGADTQYF
TRBV28	.	TRBJ1-2	CASSPPDRFYGYTF
TRBV12-1	.	TRBJ1-3	CASSFPTVRAPGNTIYF
TRBV12-3/TRBV12-4	.	TRBJ1-1	CASSGQNSEAFF
TRBV5-8	.	TRBJ2-5	CASSSRTGGQETQYF
TRBV18	.	TRBJ2-5	CASSPQDSPQTQYF